The sequence of this T cell receptor beta chain was determined in a study of T cell clonality in common variable immunodeficiency. Study-level points and caveats: Shared TCRbeta clones were fewer between CVID subjects than controls.

This clone was recorded many times. Its antigen is not identified. The DNA ends 3 residues before the CDR3 does, and the rest of the CDR3 is filled in from the germline J gene. Sequenced by immunoSEQ multiplex PCR; TCRdb stores in-frame clones only, minus some. The specimen has 40,000 to 50,000 clones, none found just once. Donors gave roughly 5 to 8.5 ml heparinized peripheral whole blood. V was trimmed by 9 bases and J by 2 bases, leaving 13 bases between them. The CDR3 contains 13 residues. Per the germline V gene, CDR1 is SNHLY and CDR2 is FYNNEI. The receptor's source is a person aged 18 to 75 in good health. The sequenced material came from peripheral blood mononuclear cells. The chain combines TRBV2 with TRBJ1-2; the D gene is possibly TRBD1 (5 bases). CDR3 DNA (partial): TGTGCCAGAGAAGAGCCAGGGAACTATGGC. This gives the protein CAREEPGNYG. From start to end, the CDR3 is CAREEPGNYGYTF.